A single sample gave rise to the 25 T cell receptor beta chains below, sequenced in a study of blood T cell repertoires in COVID-19. Generated by immunoSEQ multiplex PCR, the TCRdb table keeps only in-frame clones and is missing some. This sample has 50,000 or so clones, with approximately 88% found just once. The sequenced sample consisted of peripheral blood. All receptors come from a man between 70 and 80 years old with acute or convalescent COVID-19.

The rearrangement uses TRBV3-1 (or the pseudogene TRBV3-2) and TRBJ1-3; the D is unclear. Germline V lookup: CDR1 LGHDT, CDR2 YNNKEL (reference sequence). There are 13 residues in the CDR3. Trimming shortened V by 2 bases and J by 4 bases, and 6 bases separated the two germline ends. The CDR3 spells CASSQTEGNTIYF. Written as DNA, the CDR3 is TGTGCCAGCAGCCAAACGGAGGGAAACACCATATATTTT.

This clone was seen more than once but under ten times. The J gene is TRBJ2-7, the V gene TRBV27, with D possibly matching TRBD1 (5 bases). The germline CDR1 and CDR2 sequences are MNHEY and SMNVEV (reference sequence). The CDR3 contains 15 residues. Trimming cost V 2 bases and J 3 bases, with 14 bases left between them. This CDR3 reads CASSLIPGRGYEQYF. For the CDR3, the DNA is TGTGCCAGCAGTTTAATCCCAGGGCGCGGCTACGAGCAGTACTTC.

CDR3 loop: CASSPEATANEKLFF. CDR3 nucleotides: TGTGCCAGCTCACCAGAAGCAACGGCTAATGAAAAACTGTTTTTT. The chain combines TRBV18 with TRBJ1-4; unclear D gene. Trimming shortened V by 2 bases and J by 3 bases, and 10 bases separated the two germline ends. CDR3 length: 15 amino acids. Germline V gene data show CDR1 as KGHSH and CDR2 as LQKENI. Complete variable domain (other parts from reference TRBV18 and TRBJ1-4): NAGVMQNPRHLVRRRGQEARLRCSPMKGHSHVYWYRQLPEEGLKFMVYLQKENIIDESGMPKERFSAEFPKEGPSILRIQQVVRGDSAAYFCASSPEATANEKLFFGSGTQLSVL.

Here the CDR3 reads CASGSSDRSGANVLTF. The CDR3 DNA reads as TGTGCTAGTGGAAGCAGCGACAGGTCCGGGGCCAACGTCCTGACTTTC. The chain combines TRBV12-5 with TRBJ2-6, with D perhaps TRBD1 (6 bases). The germline V and J ends were trimmed by 6 bases and 4 bases, with 16 bases remaining between them. Germline assignment: CDR1 LGHNT and CDR2 FRNRAP. The CDR3 totals 16 residues. The variable domain in full, completed from reference TRBV12-5 and TRBJ2-6, reads DARVTQTPRHKVTEMGQEVTMRCQPILGHNTVFWYRQTMMQGLELLAYFRNRAPLDDSGMPKDRFSAEMPDATLATLKIQPSEPRDSAVYFCASGSSDRSGANVLTFGAGSRLTVL.

This clone was counted between two and nine times. This CDR3 reads CASAAQAYNSPLHF. DNA of the CDR3: TGTGCCAGCGCGGCACAGGCGTATAATTCACCCCTCCACTTT. V is TRBV7-3 and J is TRBJ1-6; tentative D call: TRBD1 (5 bases). The CDR3 is made up of 14 amino acids. Trimming removed 8 bases at V and 4 bases at J, with 12 bases between. CDR1 and CDR2 from the germline V gene are SGHTA and FQGTGA.

The J gene is TRBJ1-1, the V gene TRBV7-2, with D perhaps matching TRBD1 (6 bases). Germline V gene data show CDR1 as SGHTA and CDR2 as FQGNSA. V lost 2 bases and J lost 0, with 10 bases in between. This CDR3 is built from 15 residues. The CDR3 nucleotides read TGTGCCAGCAGCTTACGGGGGGGCATGAACACTGAAGCTTTCTTT. Translating it yields CASSLRGGMNTEAFF.

V and J are TRBV4-3 and TRBJ1-2, with D tentatively TRBD1 (6 bases). V was cut by 1 base and J by 4 bases, with 19 bases left in between. Germline CDR1 and CDR2: LGHNA and YSLEER. The CDR3 has 17 amino acids. In nucleotides, the CDR3 is TGCGCCAGCAGCCAAGGCCTCCTTCGGGAAGGGGGCTATGGCTACACCTTC. As protein: CASSQGLLREGGYGYTF.

J is TRBJ2-7 and V is TRBV29-1; D is possibly TRBD2 (5 bases). The ends were cut back, 2 bases at V and 5 bases at J, with 13 bases in the middle. The CDR3 extends over 13 amino acids. The germline V gene encodes CDR1 SQVTM and CDR2 ANQGSEA. As DNA, the CDR3 is TGCAGCGTTGAATCTGATTCGGGGAACGAGCAGTACTTC. As protein: CSVESDSGNEQYF.

This chain links TRBV4-3 with TRBJ2-7; D gene ambiguous. Looked up from germline, CDR1 is LGHNA and CDR2 is YSLEER. The V end lost 0 bases, the J end lost 3 bases, and 12 bases lay between the germline ends. The CDR3 is made up of 15 amino acids. The CDR3 DNA sequence: TGCGCCAGCAGCCAAGAGTATGGCAAAAACTACGAGCAGTACTTC. Its translation: CASSQEYGKNYEQYF.

The rearrangement joins TRBV19 to TRBJ1-2; D unclear. Germline CDR1 and CDR2: LNHDA and SQIVND (reference sequence). The CDR3 is made up of 11 amino acids. V lost 3 bases to trimming and J lost 8 bases, with 7 bases between them. The CDR3 here is CASSIFGGYTF. For the CDR3, the DNA is TGTGCCAGTAGTATCTTCGGGGGCTACACCTTC.

This clone was observed a few times. The V gene is TRBV7-2, the J gene TRBJ2-5; maybe TRBD2 (5 bases). Trimming cost V 2 bases and J 2 bases, with 9 bases left between them. This CDR3 spans 14 amino acids. Per germline, CDR1 SGHTA and CDR2 FQGNSA. This chain's CDR3 is CASSLSRGQETQYF. The CDR3 bases are TGTGCCAGCAGCTTAAGTAGAGGGCAAGAGACCCAGTACTTC. Filled out from reference TRBV7-2 and TRBJ2-5, the complete variable domain reads GAGVSQSPSNKVTEKGKDVELRCDPISGHTALYWYRQSLGQGLEFLIYFQGNSAPDKSGLPSDRFSAERTGGSVSTLTIQRTQQEDSAVYLCASSLSRGQETQYFGPGTRLLVL.

The chain recombines TRBV9 with TRBJ1-2; D is possibly TRBD1 (6 bases). Deletions cut 0 bases from V and 8 bases from J, with 11 bases between. This CDR3 is built from 13 residues. Germline V gene data show CDR1 as SGDLS and CDR2 as YYNGEE. CDR3 residues: CASSVADTGGYTF. The CDR3 coding sequence is TGTGCCAGCAGCGTAGCGGATACAGGGGGCTACACCTTC.

The chain recombines TRBV24-1 with TRBJ2-2, with 16 bases lining up with TRBD2. The length of the CDR3 is 17 residues. Germline loops: CDR1 KGHDR, CDR2 SFDVKD. Trimming took 4 bases from V and 6 from J; bases not matched to a gene: 4. The chain's CDR3 is CATSEGTSGGVSGELFF. The CDR3 region has the DNA TGTGCCACCAGTGAAGGGACTAGCGGGGGGGTTTCCGGGGAGCTGTTTTTT.

The chain couples TRBV14 to TRBJ1-4; a possible D gene is TRBD1 (5 bases). Germline V CDR1 and CDR2: SGHDN, FVKESK. V lost 4 bases and J lost 5, with 14 bases in between. The CDR3 has 15 residues. Here the CDR3 DNA reads TGTGCCAGCAGCCGAGGAGGGGCGGTGAATGAAAAACTGTTTTTT. It encodes CASSRGGAVNEKLFF. Looking up the rest from reference TRBV14 and TRBJ1-4 gives the full variable domain: EAGVTQFPSHSVIEKGQTVTLRCDPISGHDNLYWYRRVMGKEIKFLLHFVKESKQDESGMPNNRFLAERTGGTYSTLKVQPAELEDSGVYFCASSRGGAVNEKLFFGSGTQLSVL.

The rearrangement uses TRBV6-1 and TRBJ1-4; D gene unclear. The CDR3 is 18 residues long. Per the germline V gene, CDR1 is MNHNS and CDR2 is SASEGT. Trimming took off 0 bases at V and 7 bases at J, with 21 bases between the two ends. The CDR3 loop reads CASSEASAGGTGIEKLFF. The DNA of the CDR3 is TGTGCCAGCAGTGAAGCCTCTGCGGGAGGTACTGGTATTGAAAAACTGTTTTTT.

The chain employs TRBV7-2 and TRBJ1-2, with TRBD1 identical over 9 bases. The CDR3 runs 14 residues. Losses at the gene ends were 5 bases for V and 3 bases for J; bases not matched to a gene: 4. Germline CDR1 SGHTA, CDR2 FQGNSA. The CDR3 here is CASSTGGAYYGYTF. CDR3 DNA: TGTGCCAGCAGCACAGGGGGCGCATACTATGGCTACACCTTC.

V usage is TRBV10-1 and J usage is TRBJ2-3; 7 positions match TRBD1. The CDR3 contains 14 residues. The V segment lost 5 bases and the J segment 2 bases; nucleotides outside the gene matches: 4. CDR1 and CDR2 from the germline V gene are WNHNN and SYGVQD (reference sequence). The CDR3 DNA reads TGCGCCAGCAGTCAGACAGGGAACACAGATACGCAGTATTTT. Amino acid sequence: CASSQTGNTDTQYF.

The chain links TRBV28 to TRBJ1-2, with TRBD1 matching 7 bases. CDR1 and CDR2 from the germline V gene are MDHEN and SYDVKM. CDR3 length: 11 amino acids. V lost 10 bases, J lost 6 bases, and 5 bases stayed unmatched. The CDR3 DNA follows: TGTGCCACTACAGGGGTGGATGGCTACACCTTC. It specifies CATTGVDGYTF.

The genes are TRBV18 and TRBJ2-7, with TRBD1 matching over 8 bases. V was clipped by 4 bases and J by 3 bases; unmatched bases: 23. Germline CDR1 KGHSH, CDR2 LQKENI. CDR3 size: 20 residues. The CDR3 reads CASSRDPVTGAQGKDYEQYF. The CDR3 region has the DNA TGTGCCAGCTCACGGGACCCGGTGACAGGGGCTCAGGGCAAGGACTACGAGCAGTACTTC.

This rearrangement joins TRBV29-1 to TRBJ2-2; 10 positions match TRBD1. The V gene's germline CDR1 is SQVTM and CDR2 ANQGSEA. The V gene end was trimmed by 4 bases and the J gene end by 1 base; junction bases not matched to a gene: 6. CDR3 length: 16 residues. Here the CDR3 reads CSVGETGGRNTGELFF. CDR3 in DNA: TGCAGCGTTGGGGAGACAGGGGGCAGGAACACCGGGGAGCTGTTTTTT.

This CDR3 reads CAIRTTRGGSPNYGYTF. The DNA of the CDR3 is TGTGCCATCAGAACCACAAGGGGGGGCTCTCCTAACTATGGCTACACCTTC. The genes are TRBV10-3 and TRBJ1-2, with D perhaps TRBD1 (6 bases). Per the germline V gene, CDR1 is ENHRY and CDR2 is SYGVKD. The CDR3 runs 17 residues. V was clipped by 6 bases and J by 0 bases, with 20 bases between them.

This clone was seen just once. The chain uses TRBV13 and TRBJ2-1; D unclear. This CDR3 contains 15 residues. The V gene's germline CDR1 is PRHDT and CDR2 FYEKMQ (reference sequence). The V and J ends lost 5 bases and 8 bases respectively, with 19 bases between them. DNA for the CDR3: TGTGCCAGCAGCCCGATAAACGTCCGCGGCGATGAGCAGTTCTTC. This translates into CASSPINVRGDEQFF.

The chain links TRBV18 to TRBJ1-1; the D gene is possibly TRBD1 (6 bases). V gave up 1 base and J gave up 5 bases, with 14 bases separating them. Germline CDR1 and CDR2: KGHSH and LQKENI. The CDR3 sequence is 15 residues long. The CDR3 spells CASSPRSGRGTEAFF. The CDR3 DNA reads TGTGCCAGCTCACCACGATCCGGGAGGGGGACTGAAGCTTTCTTT.

J is TRBJ1-2 and V is TRBV7-2; no reliable D call. There are 12 residues in the CDR3. V was trimmed by 3 bases and J by 8 bases, leaving 10 bases between them. CDR1 is SGHTA, CDR2 FQGNSA, per germline. The DNA for the CDR3 is TGTGCCAGCAGCTTTGGAGGGAGAGGCTACACCTTC. Protein sequence: CASSFGGRGYTF.

This clone occurred a few times. The V call is TRBV5-1, the J call TRBJ2-1; 7 bases align to TRBD2. The germline V gene has CDR1 SGHRS and CDR2 YFSETQ. This CDR3 spans 16 amino acids. J gave up 9 bases and V 5 bases, and 17 bases lay outside the gene matches. CDR3 bases: TGCGCCAGCAGTCTCTGGGGGAGGGAAGGAGGAGGTGAGCAGTTCTTC. Its translation is CASSLWGREGGGEQFF.